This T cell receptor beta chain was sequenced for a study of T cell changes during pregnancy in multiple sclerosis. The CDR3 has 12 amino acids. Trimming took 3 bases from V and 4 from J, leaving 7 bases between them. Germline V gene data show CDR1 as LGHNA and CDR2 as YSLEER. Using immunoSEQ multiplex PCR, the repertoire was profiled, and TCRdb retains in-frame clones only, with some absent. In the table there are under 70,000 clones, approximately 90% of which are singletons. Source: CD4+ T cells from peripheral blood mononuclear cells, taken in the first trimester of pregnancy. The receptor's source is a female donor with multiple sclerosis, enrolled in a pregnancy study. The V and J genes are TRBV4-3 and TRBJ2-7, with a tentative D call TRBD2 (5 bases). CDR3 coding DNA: TGCGCCAGCAGCCAGCGCGGGTACGAGCAGTACTTC. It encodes CASSQRGYEQYF.